The following is a T cell receptor beta chain sequence with its context. Enrolled during active infection, Seattle patients were then followed longitudinally. This CDR3 has 16 residues. Looked up from germline, CDR1 is SNHLY and CDR2 is FYNNEI. The J segment lost 6 bases and the V segment lost 5 bases, leaving 9 bases of the junction unmatched. The data belong to a study of blood T cell repertoires in COVID-19. Whole-study context: T cells, B-cell-depleted T cells, or PBMCs provided the cDNA or gDNA that served as material.

Original processing notes: Amplification of reference gene primers provided the estimated nucleated cell counts. Generated by immunoSEQ multiplex PCR, the TCRdb table keeps only in-frame clones and is missing some. V, J and clone size reflect that table, while D and trimming were determined from the DNA. The repertoire holds under 300,000 clones, with 75% to 90% as singletons. This chain links TRBV2 with TRBJ2-2; 10 bases fit TRBD1. The source is a woman in her 70s with COVID-19, enrolled during active disease. Sequencing used peripheral blood. CDR3 DNA: TGTGCCAGCAGTCGTTCGGGACAGGGGCCCCCCGGGGAGCTGTTTTTT. It yields the protein CASSRSGQGPPGELFF.